This T cell receptor (beta chain) was sequenced during a study of CD8 T cells in ankylosing spondylitis. General study findings and limits: Researchers report that disease-linked clones proved CD8+ and relatively rare in peripheral blood.

Generation of TCR beta libraries employed quantitative 5'-RACE incorporating molecular barcodes. TCRdb reprocessed the 5' RACE reads with MiXCR, giving one entry per CDR3 protein. The data show 200,000 to 250,000 distinct CDR3 sequences, roughly 24% seen once. This clonotype showed up many times. Its antigen remains unidentified. Sequenced sample: blood, either unsorted or a sorted T cell fraction (not recorded which). The TCR sequence derives from a male donor with ankylosing spondylitis or in good health (not recorded which).

CDR3: CASSHYPTTSGISETQYF. In nucleotides, the CDR3 is TGTGCCAGCAGCCACTACCCGACGACTAGCGGGATTTCGGAGACCCAGTACTTC. This sequence joins TRBV3-1 and TRBJ2-5; 11 bases are a match to TRBD2. The length of the CDR3 is 18 residues. Looked up from germline, CDR1 is LGHDT and CDR2 is YNNKEL (reference sequence). The J segment lost 5 bases and the V segment lost 3 bases, leaving 14 bases of the junction unmatched.